This T cell receptor (beta chain) was identified during a study of regulatory T cells in long-lasting Graves disease. Library construction for TCR beta used iRepertoire HTBI primers and Arm-PCR of CDR3 regions. TCRdb redid the calling of the multiplex PCR reads with MiXCR, one entry per CDR3 protein. The sample yields roughly 530,000 distinct CDR3 sequences, approximately 16% seen once. The time point: newly diagnosed GD, antithyroid drugs for less than 3 months. Construction of the TCR library relied on RNA isolated from PBMCs. The CDR3 is 14 amino acids. Deletions cut 3 bases from V and 4 bases from J, with 12 bases between. The sample was also linked to a second study, of T cells in Graves' hyperthyroidism and ophthalmopathy.

This TCR came from a woman aged 35-65 years with Graves disease. The genes are TRBV12-3 or TRBV12-4 and TRBJ1-1; tentatively, D is TRBD1 (5 bases). The specimen comprised peripheral blood mononuclear cells (PBMCs), sampled at new diagnosis, from a patient treated with antithyroid drugs. CDR3 loop: CASSLGGNPTEAFF. CDR3 DNA sequence: TGTGCCAGCAGTTTGGGGGGAAACCCCACTGAAGCTTTCTTT.